Below are 7 T cell receptor beta chains sequenced from a single sample in a study of read filtering for tumor transcriptome and immune sequencing. The library was built from 400 ng RNA with molecular barcoded adaptors for alpha/delta and beta/gamma chains. Each CDR3 protein is one row after TCRdb ran MiXCR on the reads. The table lists 60,000 to 80,000 distinct CDR3 sequences, approximately 13% of them singletons, with around 45% in the top ten. The sequenced material came from a population of CD138-negative cells sorted from bone marrow. Every receptor here comes from a donor at least 40 years old with multiple myeloma.

This chain links TRBV7-8 with TRBJ1-5; D is unclear. CDR1 SGHVS and CDR2 FQNEAQ come from the germline V gene. There are 12 residues in the CDR3. Trimming cost V 1 base and J 8 bases, with 6 bases left between them. CDR3 loop: CASSLDGKPQHF. In DNA form, the CDR3 reads TGTGCCAGCAGCTTAGACGGGAAGCCCCAGCATTTT.

In this sample, this clonotype turned up a few times. This chain connects TRBV12-3 or TRBV12-4 to TRBJ2-7; TRBD2 aligns across 10 bases. V gave up 4 bases and J gave up 3 bases; unmatched junction bases: 3. This CDR3 spans 14 amino acids. The DNA for the CDR3 is TGTGCCAGCAGTTCGTCTAGCGGGAGCTACGAGCAGTACTTC. This translates into CASSSSSGSYEQYF.

The gene calls are TRBV19 and TRBJ2-6, with D perhaps TRBD1 or TRBD2 (5 bases each). The ends were cut back, 7 bases at V and 4 bases at J, with 11 bases in the middle. The CDR3 covers 14 residues. Germline values: CDR1 LNHDA, CDR2 SQIVND (reference sequence). In nucleotides, the CDR3 is TGTGCCAGTATCGACGGGGCGGGGGCCAACGTCCTGACTTTC. This gives the protein CASIDGAGANVLTF.

The chain carries TRBV28 and TRBJ2-5; D may be TRBD1 (6 bases). CDR3 length: 14 residues. Between the trimmed V and J ends, which lost 6 bases and 3 bases, there was a span of 14 bases. Germline V CDR1 and CDR2: MDHEN, SYDVKM. The DNA for the CDR3 is TGTGCCAGCAGCCCTCTGGGGGCAGAAGAGACCCAGTACTTC. This gives the protein CASSPLGAEETQYF.

This clonotype has a count of ten or more. The chain employs TRBV11-3 and TRBJ2-1; D is uncertain. In germline, CDR1 is SGHNT, CDR2 YENEEA. V shed 6 bases and J shed 0 bases, with 9 bases lying between them. This CDR3 is built from 14 residues. In DNA form, the CDR3 reads TGTGCCAGCAGGGCTGGCTTCTCCTACAATGAGCAGTTCTTC. The encoded protein is CASRAGFSYNEQFF.

This clonotype was picked up many times. The rearrangement uses TRBV20-1 and TRBJ2-1; TRBD2 matches at 8 bases. The CDR3 has 15 residues. V was pared by 4 bases and J by 8 bases, with 13 bases of the junction left unmatched. CDR1 and CDR2 from the germline V gene are DFQATT and SNEGSKA (reference sequence). In nucleotides, the CDR3 is TGCAGTGCTAAAAAGCGGGAGTCACATACGCATGAGCAGTTCTTC. This codes for CSAKKRESHTHEQFF.

Only a few counts were recorded for this clonotype. This chain connects TRBV7-9 to TRBJ1-1; D not certain. Per germline, CDR1 SEHNR and CDR2 FQNEAQ (reference sequence). This CDR3 has 15 amino acids. V was clipped by 5 bases and J by 1 base, with 14 bases between them. DNA of the CDR3: TGTGCCAGCAGCCTAGAGGGCACAAAGAACACTGAAGCTTTCTTT. Its translation is CASSLEGTKNTEAFF.